These T cell receptor beta chains were read from a single sample in a study of identical twins. TCRdb reprocessed the 5' RACE reads via MiXCR and lists one record per CDR3 protein. The sample has 450,000 to 600,000 distinct CDR3 sequences; 20% to 25% are singletons. These data also formed part of another study, on yellow fever vaccine responses in identical twins.

The material sequenced was CD4+ T cells sorted from blood. The receptors shown here come from a woman between 18 and 29 years old in good health. Each CDR3 is given with its conserved first and last residue. D genes are given only for firm matches. Clone size is shown for a subset of rows, as once, few, many or a class of expanded clone.

TRBJ2-1,-,-,TRBV6-5,TGTGCCAGCACGGGGAGTGGGGGCTCCTACAATGAGCAGTTCTTC,CASTGSGGSYNEQFF
TRBJ2-1,-,-,TRBV18,TGTGCCAGCTCACCACTCGCGCGTGGGCTAGACCAGTTCTTC,CASSPLARGLDQFF
TRBJ2-3,TRBD2,few,TRBV7-9,TGTGCCAGCAGCTCCCTCGGGCGGGGGAATACGCAGTATTTT,CASSSLGRGNTQYF
TRBJ2-3,-,-,TRBV5-1,TGCGCCAGCAGCCCCCGTGTTAGCGGTAGCACAGATACGCAGTATTTT,CASSPRVSGSTDTQYF
TRBJ2-1,TRBD2,-,TRBV29-1,TGCAGCGGATTGACTAGCGGGACCATTGGGGAGCAGTTCTTC,CSGLTSGTIGEQFF
TRBJ2-7,TRBD1,few,TRBV29-1,TGCAGCGTTACAGGGGTTTCCTACGAGCAGTACTTC,CSVTGVSYEQYF
TRBJ1-3,-,-,TRBV13,TGTGCCAGCAGCCCCCCCCACGGGGGGAACACCATATATTTT,CASSPPHGGNTIYF
TRBJ2-1,TRBD2,few,TRBV10-3,TGTGCCACTAGCGGGATCTACAATGAGCAGTTCTTC,CATSGIYNEQFF
TRBJ2-7,-,-,TRBV10-3,TGTGCCATCAGTCCACAGGGTGGAGTATACGAGCAGTACTTC,CAISPQGGVYEQYF
TRBJ1-2,-,-,TRBV27,TGTGCCAGCAGTCCAGGGACCGAGAGGAGGGGCTACACCTTC,CASSPGTERRGYTF
TRBJ2-1,-,many,TRBV15,TGTGCCACCAGCAGAGGGTTAGGGAGCCATGAGCAGTTCTTC,CATSRGLGSHEQFF
TRBJ2-1,-,few,TRBV5-1,TGCGCCAGCAGCTTGGGCGACTTTTTCAATGAGCAGTTCTTC,CASSLGDFFNEQFF
TRBJ1-1,TRBD1,-,TRBV10-1,TGCGCCAGCAGTCAGGGGGTGATCACTGAAGCTTTCTTT,CASSQGVITEAFF
TRBJ2-7,-,-,TRBV10-3,TGTGCCATCAGTGATCCTACTGACCCCCGGACGGACCGAAGCCCCTACGAGCAGTACTTC,CAISDPTDPRTDRSPYEQYF
TRBJ2-2,-,few,TRBV24-1,TGTGCCACCAGTAGTGGGTCAGCAGGGGTGACCGGGGAGCTGTTTTTT,CATSSGSAGVTGELFF
TRBJ2-7,TRBD2,-,TRBV3-1,TGTGCCAGCAGCCTTCGGACTAGCGGGAGCCTTGGCCCCTACGAGCAGTACTTC,CASSLRTSGSLGPYEQYF
TRBJ2-3,TRBD2,-,TRBV11-2,TGTGCCAGCACCGTCGGACTAGCGGGCACAGATACGCAGTATTTT,CASTVGLAGTDTQYF
TRBJ2-7,-,-,TRBV5-1,TGCGCCAGCAGCTGGGATAACTACGAGCAGTACTTC,CASSWDNYEQYF
TRBJ1-5,TRBD1,-,TRBV10-2,TGCGCCAGCACCGCTAACAGTCCCGGGACAGGGGCCGGTCAGCCCCAGCATTTT,CASTANSPGTGAGQPQHF
TRBJ2-7,TRBD2,few,TRBV12-3/TRBV12-4,TGTGCCAGCAGGGCTGGGACTAGCGGGAATCCTTCCTACGAGCAGTACTTC,CASRAGTSGNPSYEQYF
TRBJ2-1,TRBD2,many,TRBV4-1,TGCGCCAGCAGCCCCAGCGGGATTAAAACCAATGAGCAGTTCTTC,CASSPSGIKTNEQFF
TRBJ2-5,-,-,TRBV5-1,TGCGCCAGCAGCTACGGACAGCCATTCCAAGAGACCCAGTACTTC,CASSYGQPFQETQYF
TRBJ1-1,-,-,TRBV12-3/TRBV12-4,TGTGCCAGCAGTTTCTATATCTCTGAAGCTTTCTTT,CASSFYISEAFF
TRBJ2-1,TRBD2,-,TRBV18,TGTGCCAGCTCACCACCCGCTAGCGGGGGGGCCCTCTATGAGCAGTTCTTC,CASSPPASGGALYEQFF
TRBJ2-1,TRBD2,-,TRBV7-3,TGTGCCAGCAGACCCCGATCCGGGACTAGCGAGAACAATGAGCAGTTCTTC,CASRPRSGTSENNEQFF
TRBJ2-1,TRBD2,-,TRBV20-1,TGCAGTGCCACTAGCGACCCCTCCTACAATGAGCAGTTCTTC,CSATSDPSYNEQFF
TRBJ2-5,-,once,TRBV28,TGTGCCAGCAGGACCCTAGGGACCCAGTACTTC,CASRTLGTQYF
TRBJ2-1,TRBD2,few,TRBV5-1,TGCGCCAGCAGCTTGACTAGCGCGACTTACAATGAGCAGTTCTTC,CASSLTSATYNEQFF
TRBJ2-1,TRBD1,few,TRBV5-1,TGCGCCAGCAGCGGGTCGACAGGGGGCCTCAACAATGAGCAGTTCTTC,CASSGSTGGLNNEQFF
TRBJ1-5,TRBD1,few,TRBV15,TGTGCCACCAGCAGAGATTACGGACAGGGGGGGAATCAGCCCCAGCATTTT,CATSRDYGQGGNQPQHF
TRBJ2-3,-,few,TRBV18,TGTGCCAGCTCCCGGTGGTCTGGGGGCGCCGGCACAGATACGCAGTATTTT,CASSRWSGGAGTDTQYF
TRBJ2-1,TRBD1,few,TRBV2,TGTGCCAGCAGCCAAGACCGGACAGGCGGGGAGCAGTTCTTC,CASSQDRTGGEQFF